The clone carrying this TCR beta chain was seen repeatedly, ten times or more. Each CDR3 protein is one row after TCRdb ran MiXCR on the RT-PCR reads. The sample includes about 680,000 distinct CDR3 sequences, around 14% of them seen just once. The V end was cut by 4 bases, the J end by 7 bases, with 14 bases between. Germline CDR1 and CDR2: LGHNA and YNFKEQ. The CDR3 length is 13 residues. The sequencing input was memory CD4+ T cells from blood. J is TRBJ2-7 and V is TRBV4-2; unclear D gene. This receptor was obtained from a female donor in good health, serving as a healthy control. The CDR3 DNA reads TGTGCCAGCAGCCTCGGACCCTCAACTGAGCAGTACTTC. This gives the protein CASSLGPSTEQYF.